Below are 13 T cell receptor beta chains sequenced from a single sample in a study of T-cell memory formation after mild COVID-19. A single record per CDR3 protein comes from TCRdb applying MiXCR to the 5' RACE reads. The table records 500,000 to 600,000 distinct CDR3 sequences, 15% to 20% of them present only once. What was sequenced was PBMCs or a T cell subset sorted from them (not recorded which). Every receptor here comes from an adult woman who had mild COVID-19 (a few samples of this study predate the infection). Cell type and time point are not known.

CDR3 DNA sequence: TGCGCCAGCAGCCAAGAATGGCCGGGGGTCCAGGGCGAGCAGTACTTC. Translated: CASSQEWPGVQGEQYF. V and J are TRBV4-3 and TRBJ2-7; possible D gene TRBD2, 6 bases. This CDR3 region has 16 residues. Germline V gene sequence: CDR1 LGHNA, CDR2 YSLEER. V was pared by 0 bases and J by 6 bases, with 18 bases between.

CDR3 sequence reads: CASSKGPDIQYF. The CDR3 DNA is TGCGCCAGCAGCAAGGGGCCCGACATTCAGTACTTC. This rearrangement joins TRBV4-1 to TRBJ2-4; D may be TRBD1 (5 bases). V was shortened by 5 bases and J by 8 bases, with 10 bases between the two germline ends. Germline V gives CDR1 MGHRA, CDR2 YSYEKL. The CDR3 consists of 12 residues.

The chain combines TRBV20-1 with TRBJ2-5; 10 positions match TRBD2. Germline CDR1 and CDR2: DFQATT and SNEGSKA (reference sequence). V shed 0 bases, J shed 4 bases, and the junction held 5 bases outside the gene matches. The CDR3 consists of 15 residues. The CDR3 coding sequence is TGCAGTGCTAGAGATTCCAGCGGGAGGGGAGAGACCCAGTACTTC. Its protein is CSARDSSGRGETQYF.

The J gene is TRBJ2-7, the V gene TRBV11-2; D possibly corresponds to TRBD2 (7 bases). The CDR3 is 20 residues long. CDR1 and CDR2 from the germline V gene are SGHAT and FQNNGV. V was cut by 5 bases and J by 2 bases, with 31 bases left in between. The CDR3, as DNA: TGTGCCAGCAGCCCGTTGCAGAGATCGCGGGTAGAGGGGGGGACCTACGAGCAGTACTTC. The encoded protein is CASSPLQRSRVEGGTYEQYF.

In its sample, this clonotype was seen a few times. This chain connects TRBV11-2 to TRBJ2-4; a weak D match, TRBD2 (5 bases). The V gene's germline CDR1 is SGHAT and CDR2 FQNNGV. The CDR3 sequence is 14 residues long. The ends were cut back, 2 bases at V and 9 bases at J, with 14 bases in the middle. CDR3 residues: CASSLPGKDGIQYF. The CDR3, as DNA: TGTGCCAGCAGCTTACCCGGGAAGGACGGCATTCAGTACTTC. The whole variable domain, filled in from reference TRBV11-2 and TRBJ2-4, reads EAGVAQSPRYKIIEKRQSVAFWCNPISGHATLYWYQQILGQGPKLLIQFQNNGVVDDSQLPKDRFSAERLKGVDSTLKIQPAKLEDSAVYLCASSLPGKDGIQYFGAGTRLSVL.

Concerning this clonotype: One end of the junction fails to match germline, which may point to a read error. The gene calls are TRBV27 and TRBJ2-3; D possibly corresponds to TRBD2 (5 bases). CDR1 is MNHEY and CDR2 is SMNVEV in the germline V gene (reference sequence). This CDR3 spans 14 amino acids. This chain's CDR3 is CSLPCGFYTDTQYF. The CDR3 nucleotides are TGCTCTCTACCATGCGGGTTCTACACAGATACGCAGTATTTT.

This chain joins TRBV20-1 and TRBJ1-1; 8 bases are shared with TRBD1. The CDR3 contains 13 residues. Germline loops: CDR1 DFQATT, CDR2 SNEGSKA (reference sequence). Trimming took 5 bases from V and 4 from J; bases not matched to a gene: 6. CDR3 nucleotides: TGCAGTGCTTTACGGACAGGGACCACTGAAGCTTTCTTT. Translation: CSALRTGTTEAFF.

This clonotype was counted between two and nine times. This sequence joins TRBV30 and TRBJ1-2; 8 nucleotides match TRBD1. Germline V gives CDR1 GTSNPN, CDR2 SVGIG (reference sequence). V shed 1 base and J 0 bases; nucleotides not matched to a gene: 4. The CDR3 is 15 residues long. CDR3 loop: CAWSDNRGSNYGYTF. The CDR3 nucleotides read TGTGCCTGGAGTGATAACAGGGGGTCTAACTATGGCTACACCTTC.

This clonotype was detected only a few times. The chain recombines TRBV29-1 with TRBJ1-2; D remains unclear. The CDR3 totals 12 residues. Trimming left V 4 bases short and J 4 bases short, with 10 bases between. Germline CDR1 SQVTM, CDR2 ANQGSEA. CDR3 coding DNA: TGCAGCGTTGTCGGCAGACTCTATGGCTACACCTTC. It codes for CSVVGRLYGYTF.

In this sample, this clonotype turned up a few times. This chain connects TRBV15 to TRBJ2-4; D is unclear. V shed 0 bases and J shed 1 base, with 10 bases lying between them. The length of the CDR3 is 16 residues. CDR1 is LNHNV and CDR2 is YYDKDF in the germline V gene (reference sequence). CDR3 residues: CATSRDFGSAKNIQYF. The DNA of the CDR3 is TGTGCCACCAGCAGAGATTTCGGGTCTGCCAAAAACATTCAGTACTTC.

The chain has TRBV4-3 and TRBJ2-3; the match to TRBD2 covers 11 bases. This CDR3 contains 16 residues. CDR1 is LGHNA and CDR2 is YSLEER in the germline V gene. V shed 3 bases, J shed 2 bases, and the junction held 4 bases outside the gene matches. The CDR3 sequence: CASSQGTSGYTDTQYF. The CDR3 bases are TGCGCCAGCAGCCAGGGGACTAGCGGTTACACAGATACGCAGTATTTT.

In DNA, the CDR3 is TGTGCCAGCAGTATGCGGGAGTTTCGGGAGACCCAGTACTTC. Translated: CASSMREFRETQYF. This chain links TRBV7-2 with TRBJ2-5; 7 bases align to TRBD2. This CDR3 region has 14 residues. Germline V CDR1 and CDR2: SGHTA, FQGNSA. V lost 6 bases, J lost 5 bases, and 9 bases stayed unmatched.

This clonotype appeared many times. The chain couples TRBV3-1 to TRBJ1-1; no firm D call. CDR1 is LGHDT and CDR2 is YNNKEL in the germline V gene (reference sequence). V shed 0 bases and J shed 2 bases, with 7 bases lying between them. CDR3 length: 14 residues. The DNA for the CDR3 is TGTGCCAGCAGCCAAGACAACAGAAACACTGAAGCTTTCTTT. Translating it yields CASSQDNRNTEAFF.